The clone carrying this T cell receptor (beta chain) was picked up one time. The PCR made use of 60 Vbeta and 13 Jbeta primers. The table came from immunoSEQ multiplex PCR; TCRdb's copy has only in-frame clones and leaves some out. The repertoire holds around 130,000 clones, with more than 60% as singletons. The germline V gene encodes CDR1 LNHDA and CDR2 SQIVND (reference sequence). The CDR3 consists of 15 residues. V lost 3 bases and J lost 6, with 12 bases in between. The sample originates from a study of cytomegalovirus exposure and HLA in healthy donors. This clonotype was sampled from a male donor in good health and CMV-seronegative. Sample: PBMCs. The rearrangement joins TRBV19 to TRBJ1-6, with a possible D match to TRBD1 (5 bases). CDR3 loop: CASSIRGIGNSPLHF. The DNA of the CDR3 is TGTGCCAGTAGTATCCGGGGGATCGGTAATTCACCCCTCCACTTT. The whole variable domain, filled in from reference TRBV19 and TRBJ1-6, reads DGGITQSPKYLFRKEGQNVTLSCEQNLNHDAMYWYRQDPGQGLRLIYYSQIVNDFQKGDIAEGYSVSREKKESFPLTVTSAQKNPTAFYLCASSIRGIGNSPLHFGNGTRLTVT.